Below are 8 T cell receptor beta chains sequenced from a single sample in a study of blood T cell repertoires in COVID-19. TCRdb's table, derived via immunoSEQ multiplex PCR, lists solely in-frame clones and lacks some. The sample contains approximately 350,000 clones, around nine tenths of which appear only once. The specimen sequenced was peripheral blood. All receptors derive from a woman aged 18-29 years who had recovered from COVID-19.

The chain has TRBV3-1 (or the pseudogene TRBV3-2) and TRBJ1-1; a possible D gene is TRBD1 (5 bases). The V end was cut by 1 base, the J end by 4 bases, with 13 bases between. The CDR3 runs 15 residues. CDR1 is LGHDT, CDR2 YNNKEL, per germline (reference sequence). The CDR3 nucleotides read TGTGCCAGCAGCCAAGTCCAGGGCTGTCGCACTGAAGCTTTCTTT. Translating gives CASSQVQGCRTEAFF.

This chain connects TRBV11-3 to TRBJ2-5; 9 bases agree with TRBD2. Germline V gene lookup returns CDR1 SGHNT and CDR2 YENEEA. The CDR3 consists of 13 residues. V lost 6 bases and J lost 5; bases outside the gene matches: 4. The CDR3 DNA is TGTGCCAGCAGTATAGCGGGAGCGGAGACCCAGTACTTC. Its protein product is CASSIAGAETQYF. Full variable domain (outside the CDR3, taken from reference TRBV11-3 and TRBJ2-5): EAGVVQSPRYKIIEKKQPVAFWCNPISGHNTLYWYLQNLGQGPELLIRYENEEAVDDSQLPKDRFSAERLKGVDSTLKIQPAELGDSAVYLCASSIAGAETQYFGPGTRLLVL.

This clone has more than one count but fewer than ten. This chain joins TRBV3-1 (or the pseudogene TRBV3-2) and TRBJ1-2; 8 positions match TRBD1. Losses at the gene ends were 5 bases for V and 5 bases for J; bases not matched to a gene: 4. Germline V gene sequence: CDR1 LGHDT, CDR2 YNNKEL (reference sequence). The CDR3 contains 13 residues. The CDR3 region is CASSNQGAYGYTF. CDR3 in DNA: TGTGCCAGCAGCAACCAGGGGGCTTATGGCTACACCTTC.

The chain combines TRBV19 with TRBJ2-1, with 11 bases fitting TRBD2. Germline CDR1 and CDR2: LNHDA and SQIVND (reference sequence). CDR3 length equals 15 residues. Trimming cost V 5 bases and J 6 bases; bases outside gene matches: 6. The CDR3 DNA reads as TGTGCCAGTAGTGTTAGCGGGAGGGCCGGCAATGAGCAGTTCTTC. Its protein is CASSVSGRAGNEQFF.

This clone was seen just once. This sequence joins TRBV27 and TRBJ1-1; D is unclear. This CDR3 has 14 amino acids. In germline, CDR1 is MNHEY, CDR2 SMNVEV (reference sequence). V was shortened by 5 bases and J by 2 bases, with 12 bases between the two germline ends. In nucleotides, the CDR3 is TGTGCCAGCAGTCTAGCCCCAACTAACACTGAAGCTTTCTTT. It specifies CASSLAPTNTEAFF.

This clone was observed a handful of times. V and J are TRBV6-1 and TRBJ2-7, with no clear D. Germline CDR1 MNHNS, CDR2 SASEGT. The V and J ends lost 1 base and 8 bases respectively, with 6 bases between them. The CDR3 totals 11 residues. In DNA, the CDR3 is TGTGCCAGCAGTGAAGGAGGCAAGCAGTACGTC. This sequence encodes CASSEGGKQYV.

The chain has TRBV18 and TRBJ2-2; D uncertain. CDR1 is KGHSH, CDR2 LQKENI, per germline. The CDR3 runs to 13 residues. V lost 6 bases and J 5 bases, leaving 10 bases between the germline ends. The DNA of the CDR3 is TGTGCCAGCTCGCGAGAGGCAACCGGGGAGCTGTTTTTT. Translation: CASSREATGELFF.

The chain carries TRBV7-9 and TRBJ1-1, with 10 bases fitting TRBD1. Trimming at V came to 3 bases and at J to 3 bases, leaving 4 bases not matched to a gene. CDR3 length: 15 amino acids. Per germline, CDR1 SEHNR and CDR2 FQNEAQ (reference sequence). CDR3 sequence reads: CASSFMTGGHTEAFF. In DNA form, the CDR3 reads TGTGCCAGCAGCTTTATGACAGGGGGCCACACTGAAGCTTTCTTT.